A selection of T cell receptor beta chains follows, all from one sample in a study of T cell repertoires in cytomegalovirus infection. Antigens for these TCRs are unknown. TCRdb used MiXCR to reprocess the reads, holding one entry per CDR3 protein. The data contain roughly 310,000 distinct CDR3 sequences, about 29% of them seen just once; the ten biggest clones take up around 20%. The specimen was cultured PBMCs, collected from culture after CMV antigen stimulation. These receptors came from a human donor in good health (CMV status not recorded). Some clones in this sample may be carry-over from other donors' samples. The CDR3 runs from the conserved cysteine through the conserved F or W. A row's size may be missing; if present it is once, few, many or a size class.

abundance,v_gene,j_gene,CDR3aa
few,TRBV29-1,TRBJ2-3,CSVSRQPTDTQYF
-,TRBV7-2,TRBJ2-2,CASSFGDRARRGLFF
-,TRBV20-1,TRBJ2-5,CSVPGFSEETQYF
-,TRBV5-4,TRBJ1-2,CASSLAVEGYGYTF
few,TRBV5-4,TRBJ2-7,CASSPASLPYEQYF
few,TRBV7-6,TRBJ1-6,CASSLIGDSPLHF
many,TRBV7-3,TRBJ2-1,CASSLSRGSYNEQFF
-,TRBV5-6,TRBJ2-1,CASSWPTPGTSVHNEQFF
many,TRBV7-2,TRBJ1-5,CASSFEPGEGGRPYSNQPQHF
-,TRBV6-6,TRBJ2-1,CASSYLGERAIGEQFF
-,TRBV20-1,TRBJ2-1,CSAQTGYEQFF
few,TRBV28,TRBJ2-5,CASSLSTIRGLEETQYF
-,TRBV28,TRBJ2-2,CASMRIAGLANTGELFF
-,TRBV29-1,TRBJ1-5,CSVSGQGNQPQHF
-,TRBV11-1,TRBJ2-1,CASSAQASEQFF
many,TRBV7-2,TRBJ2-7,CASSFRDYPAYEQYF
-,TRBV6-2/TRBV6-3,TRBJ1-1,CASDRGINTEAFF
-,TRBV7-9,TRBJ2-1,CASSSTEGGKKLYEQFF
few,TRBV28,TRBJ1-2,CASSRPTGNTYGYTF
few,TRBV7-3,TRBJ1-1,CASSSGQGLAEAFF
few,TRBV4-2,TRBJ1-6,CASSQDPGYNSPLHF
many,TRBV18,TRBJ1-2,CASSPQQGADYGYTF
-,TRBV7-3,TRBJ1-1,CASKVDRNTEAFF
few,TRBV3-1,TRBJ1-1,CASSHRRRGAFF
-,TRBV7-8,TRBJ1-1,CASSGARRTENTEAFF